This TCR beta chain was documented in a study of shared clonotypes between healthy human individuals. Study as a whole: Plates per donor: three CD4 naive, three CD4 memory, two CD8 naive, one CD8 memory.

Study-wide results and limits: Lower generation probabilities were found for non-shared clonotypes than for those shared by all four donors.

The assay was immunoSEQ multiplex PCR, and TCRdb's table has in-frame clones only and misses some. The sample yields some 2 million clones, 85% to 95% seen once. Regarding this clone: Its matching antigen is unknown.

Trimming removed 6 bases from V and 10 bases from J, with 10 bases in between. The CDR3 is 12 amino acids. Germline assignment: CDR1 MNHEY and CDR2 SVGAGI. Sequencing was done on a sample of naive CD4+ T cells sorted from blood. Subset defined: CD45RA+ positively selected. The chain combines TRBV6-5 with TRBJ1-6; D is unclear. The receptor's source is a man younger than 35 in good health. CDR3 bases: TGTGCCAGCAGCGCGGGTCAGTCACCCCTCCACTTT. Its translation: CASSAGQSPLHF.